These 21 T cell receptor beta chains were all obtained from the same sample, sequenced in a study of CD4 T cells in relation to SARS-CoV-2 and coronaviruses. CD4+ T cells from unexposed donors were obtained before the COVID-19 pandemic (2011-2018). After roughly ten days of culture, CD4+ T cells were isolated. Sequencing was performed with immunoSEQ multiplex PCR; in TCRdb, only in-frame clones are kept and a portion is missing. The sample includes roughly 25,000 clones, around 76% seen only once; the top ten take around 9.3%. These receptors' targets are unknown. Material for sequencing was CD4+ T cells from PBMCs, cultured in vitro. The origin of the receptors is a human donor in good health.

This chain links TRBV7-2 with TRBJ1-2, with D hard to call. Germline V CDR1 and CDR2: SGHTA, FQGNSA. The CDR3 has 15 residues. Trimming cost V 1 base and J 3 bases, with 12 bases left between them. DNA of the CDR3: TGTGCCAGCAGCTTAGGCGGAATAGCAGACTATGGCTACACCTTC. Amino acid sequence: CASSLGGIADYGYTF.

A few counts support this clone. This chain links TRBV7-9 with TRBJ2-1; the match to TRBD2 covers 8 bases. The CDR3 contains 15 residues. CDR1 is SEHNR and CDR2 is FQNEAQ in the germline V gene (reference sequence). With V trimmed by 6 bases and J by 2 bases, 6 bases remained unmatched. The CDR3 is CASRELAEPYNEQFF. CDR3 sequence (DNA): TGTGCCAGCAGGGAACTAGCGGAGCCCTACAATGAGCAGTTCTTC.

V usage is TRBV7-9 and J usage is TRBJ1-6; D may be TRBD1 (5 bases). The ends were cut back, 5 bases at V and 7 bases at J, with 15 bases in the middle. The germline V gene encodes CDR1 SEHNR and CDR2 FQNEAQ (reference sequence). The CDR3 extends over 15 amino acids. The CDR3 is CASSARGMGNSPLHF. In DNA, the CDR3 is TGTGCCAGCAGCGCAAGGGGCATGGGGAATTCACCCCTCCACTTT.

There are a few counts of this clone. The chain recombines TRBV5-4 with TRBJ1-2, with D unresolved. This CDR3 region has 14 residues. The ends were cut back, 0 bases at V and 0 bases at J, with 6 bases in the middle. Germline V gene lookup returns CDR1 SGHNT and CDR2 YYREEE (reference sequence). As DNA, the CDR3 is TGTGCCAGCAGCTTGGGAGGAGCTAACTATGGCTACACCTTC. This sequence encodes CASSLGGANYGYTF.

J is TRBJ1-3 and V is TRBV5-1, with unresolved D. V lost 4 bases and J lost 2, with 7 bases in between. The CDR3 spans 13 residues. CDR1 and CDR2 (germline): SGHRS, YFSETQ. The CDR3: CASSQTPGNTIYF. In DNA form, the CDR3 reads TGCGCCAGCAGCCAGACTCCTGGAAACACCATATATTTT.

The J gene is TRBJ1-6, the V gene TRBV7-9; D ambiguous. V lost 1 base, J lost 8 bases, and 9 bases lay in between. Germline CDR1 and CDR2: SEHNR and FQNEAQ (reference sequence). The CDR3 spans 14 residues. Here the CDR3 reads CASSLGGDHSPLHF. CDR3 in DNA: TGTGCCAGCAGCTTAGGAGGCGACCATTCACCCCTCCACTTT. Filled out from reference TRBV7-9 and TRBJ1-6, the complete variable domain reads DTGVSQNPRHKITKRGQNVTFRCDPISEHNRLYWYRQTLGQGPEFLTYFQNEAQLEKSRLLSDRFSAERPKGSFSTLEIQRTEQGDSAMYLCASSLGGDHSPLHFGNGTRLTVT.

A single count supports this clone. The CDR3, as DNA: TGTGCCAGCAGCTTAGAAAGGGGGCGTAACTATGGCTACACCTTC. This translates into CASSLERGRNYGYTF. This chain connects TRBV7-2 to TRBJ1-2, with 7 bases matching TRBD1. The V gene end was trimmed by 1 base and the J gene end by 1 base; junction bases not matched to a gene: 3. The CDR3 contains 15 residues. The germline V gene encodes CDR1 SGHTA and CDR2 FQGNSA.

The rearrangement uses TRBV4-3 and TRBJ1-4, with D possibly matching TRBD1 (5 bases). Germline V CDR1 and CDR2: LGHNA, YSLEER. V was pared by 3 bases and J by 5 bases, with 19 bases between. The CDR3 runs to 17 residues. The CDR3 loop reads CASSHPKLDRQNEKLFF. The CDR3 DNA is TGCGCCAGCAGCCACCCCAAACTCGACAGACAGAATGAAAAACTGTTTTTT.

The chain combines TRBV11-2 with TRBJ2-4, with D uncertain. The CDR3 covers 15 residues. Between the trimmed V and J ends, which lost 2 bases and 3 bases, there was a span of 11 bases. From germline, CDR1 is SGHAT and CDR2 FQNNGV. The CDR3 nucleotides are TGTGCCAGCAGCTTATTCAGGATGGGCAAAAACATTCAGTACTTC. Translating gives CASSLFRMGKNIQYF. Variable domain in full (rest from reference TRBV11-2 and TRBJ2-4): EAGVAQSPRYKIIEKRQSVAFWCNPISGHATLYWYQQILGQGPKLLIQFQNNGVVDDSQLPKDRFSAERLKGVDSTLKIQPAKLEDSAVYLCASSLFRMGKNIQYFGAGTRLSVL.

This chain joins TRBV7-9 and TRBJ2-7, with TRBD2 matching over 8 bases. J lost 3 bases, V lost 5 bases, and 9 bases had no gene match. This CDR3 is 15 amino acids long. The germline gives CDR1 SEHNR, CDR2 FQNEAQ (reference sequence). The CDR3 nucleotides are TGTGCCAGCAGCCTCGGGGGGGGCCACAACTACGAGCAGTACTTC. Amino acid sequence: CASSLGGGHNYEQYF.

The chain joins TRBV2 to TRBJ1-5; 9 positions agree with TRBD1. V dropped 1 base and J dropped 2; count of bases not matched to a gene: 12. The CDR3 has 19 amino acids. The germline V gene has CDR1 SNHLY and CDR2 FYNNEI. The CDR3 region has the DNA TGTGCCAGCAGTGAAGGGGGGACAGGGTTTGTGTGGGGCAATCAGCCCCAGCATTTT. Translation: CASSEGGTGFVWGNQPQHF.

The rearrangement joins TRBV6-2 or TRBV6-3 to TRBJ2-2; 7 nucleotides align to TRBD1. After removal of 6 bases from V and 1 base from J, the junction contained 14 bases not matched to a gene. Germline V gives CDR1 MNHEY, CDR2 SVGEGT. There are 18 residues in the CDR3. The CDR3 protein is CASSPRPSRTGNTGELFF. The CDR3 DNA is TGTGCCAGCAGCCCACGTCCTTCTAGGACAGGGAACACCGGGGAGCTGTTTTTT.

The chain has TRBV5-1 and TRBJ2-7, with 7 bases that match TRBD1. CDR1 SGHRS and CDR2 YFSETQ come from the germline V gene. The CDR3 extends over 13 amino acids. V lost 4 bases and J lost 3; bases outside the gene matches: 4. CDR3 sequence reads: CASSVDRDYEQYF. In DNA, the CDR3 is TGCGCCAGCAGCGTCGACAGGGACTACGAGCAGTACTTC.

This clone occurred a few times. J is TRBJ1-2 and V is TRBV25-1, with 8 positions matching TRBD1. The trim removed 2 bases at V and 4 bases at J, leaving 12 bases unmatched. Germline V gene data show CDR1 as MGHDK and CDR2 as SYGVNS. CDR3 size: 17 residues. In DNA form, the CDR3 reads TGTGCCAGCAGTGAACTTTCCGGGACAGGAATTTCCTATGGCTACACCTTC. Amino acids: CASSELSGTGISYGYTF.

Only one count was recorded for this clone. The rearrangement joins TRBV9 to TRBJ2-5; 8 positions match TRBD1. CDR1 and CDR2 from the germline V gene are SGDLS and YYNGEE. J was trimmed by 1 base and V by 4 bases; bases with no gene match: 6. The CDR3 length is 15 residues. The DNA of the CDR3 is TGTGCCAGCAGCCCTTGGACAGGGCCCCAAGAGACCCAGTACTTC. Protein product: CASSPWTGPQETQYF.

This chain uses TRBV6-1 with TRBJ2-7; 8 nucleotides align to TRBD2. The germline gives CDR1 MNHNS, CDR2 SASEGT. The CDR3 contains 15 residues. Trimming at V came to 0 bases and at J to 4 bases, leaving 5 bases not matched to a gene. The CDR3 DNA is TGTGCCAGCAGTGAAGCGAACGGGAGGGGGTACGAGCAGTACTTC. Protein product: CASSEANGRGYEQYF.

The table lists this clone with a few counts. In nucleotides, the CDR3 is TGTGCCAGCAGTTACTCGGCGGGAGGGTCTTACGAGCAGTACTTC. As protein: CASSYSAGGSYEQYF. The chain combines TRBV6-5 with TRBJ2-7; 9 bases align to TRBD2. This CDR3 region has 15 residues. With V trimmed by 0 bases and J by 4 bases, 4 bases remained unmatched. Looked up from germline, CDR1 is MNHEY and CDR2 is SVGAGI.

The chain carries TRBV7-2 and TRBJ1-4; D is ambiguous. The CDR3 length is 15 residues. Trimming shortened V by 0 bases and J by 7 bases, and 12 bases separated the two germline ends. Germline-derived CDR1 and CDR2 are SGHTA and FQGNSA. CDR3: CASSLAPGVGEKLFF. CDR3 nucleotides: TGTGCCAGCAGCTTAGCTCCCGGGGTCGGTGAAAAACTGTTTTTT.

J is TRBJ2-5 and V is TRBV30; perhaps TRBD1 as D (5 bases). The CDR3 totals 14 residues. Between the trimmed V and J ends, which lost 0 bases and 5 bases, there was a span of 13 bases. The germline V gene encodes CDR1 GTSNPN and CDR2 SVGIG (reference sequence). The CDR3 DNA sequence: TGTGCCTGGAGTGTAGTCTTAGGGGCGGAGACCCAGTACTTC. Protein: CAWSVVLGAETQYF.

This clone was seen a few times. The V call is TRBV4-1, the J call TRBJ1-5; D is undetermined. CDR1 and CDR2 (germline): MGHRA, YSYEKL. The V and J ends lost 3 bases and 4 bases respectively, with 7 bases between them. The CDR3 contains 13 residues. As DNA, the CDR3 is TGCGCCAGCAGCCACTTAATTAATCAGCCCCAGCATTTT. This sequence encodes CASSHLINQPQHF.

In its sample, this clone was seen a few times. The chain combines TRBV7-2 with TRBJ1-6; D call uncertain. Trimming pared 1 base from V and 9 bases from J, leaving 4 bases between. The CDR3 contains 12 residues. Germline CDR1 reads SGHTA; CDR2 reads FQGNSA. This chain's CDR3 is CASSLEVSPLHF. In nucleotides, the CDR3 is TGTGCCAGCAGCTTAGAGGTTTCACCCCTCCACTTT.